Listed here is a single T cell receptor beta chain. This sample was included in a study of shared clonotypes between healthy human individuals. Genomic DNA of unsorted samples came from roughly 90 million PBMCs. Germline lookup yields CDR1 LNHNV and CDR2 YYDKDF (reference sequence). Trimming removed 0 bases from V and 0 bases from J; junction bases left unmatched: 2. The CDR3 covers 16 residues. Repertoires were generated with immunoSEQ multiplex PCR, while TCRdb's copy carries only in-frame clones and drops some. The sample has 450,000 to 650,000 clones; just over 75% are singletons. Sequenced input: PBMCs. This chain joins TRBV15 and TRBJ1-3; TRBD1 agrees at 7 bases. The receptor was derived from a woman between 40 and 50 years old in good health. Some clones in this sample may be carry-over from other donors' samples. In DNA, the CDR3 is TGTGCCACCAGCAGAGAAAGGACAGGCTCTGGAAACACCATATATTTT. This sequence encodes CATSRERTGSGNTIYF.